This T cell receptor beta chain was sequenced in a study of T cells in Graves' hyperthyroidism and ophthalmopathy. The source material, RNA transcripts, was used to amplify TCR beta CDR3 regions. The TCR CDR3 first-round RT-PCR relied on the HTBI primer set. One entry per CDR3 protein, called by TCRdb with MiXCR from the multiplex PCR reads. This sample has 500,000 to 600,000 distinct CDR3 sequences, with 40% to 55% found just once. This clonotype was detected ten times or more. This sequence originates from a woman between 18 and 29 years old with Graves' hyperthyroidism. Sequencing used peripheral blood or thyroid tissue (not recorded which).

The CDR3 coding sequence is TGTGCCAGCATTTCCGACAGGTCGGATGGCTACACCTTC. Translating gives CASISDRSDGYTF. The V call is TRBV6-6, the J call TRBJ1-2; tentative D call: TRBD1 (6 bases). Per germline, CDR1 MNHNY and CDR2 SVGAGI (reference sequence). Trimming left V 7 bases short and J 6 bases short, with 15 bases between. CDR3 size: 13 residues.